A single sample is the source of the 28 T cell receptor beta chains below, sequenced in a study of blood T cell repertoires in COVID-19. The method was immunoSEQ multiplex PCR; TCRdb's version includes in-frame clones alone and lacks a portion of them. Of approximately 200,000 clones listed, approximately 80% are singletons. Material: peripheral blood. Every receptor here comes from a woman aged 80 or older with COVID-19, enrolled during active disease.

The gene calls are TRBV24-1 and TRBJ2-1; 7 bases align to TRBD2. Germline-derived CDR1 and CDR2 are KGHDR and SFDVKD. The ends lost 0 bases at V and 1 base at J; junction bases unmatched: 5. CDR3 length: 17 amino acids. The CDR3 region is CATSDLAGEGSYNEQFF. The CDR3, as DNA: TGTGCCACCAGTGATTTGGCCGGGGAGGGGTCCTACAATGAGCAGTTCTTC.

This chain uses TRBV5-1 with TRBJ1-5, with D unresolved. The V and J ends lost 0 bases and 0 bases respectively, with 7 bases between them. This CDR3 is 15 amino acids long. Germline values: CDR1 SGHRS, CDR2 YFSETQ. CDR3 protein: CASSLDQNSNQPQHF. The CDR3 DNA reads TGCGCCAGCAGCTTGGATCAGAATAGCAATCAGCCCCAGCATTTT. Full variable domain (outside the CDR3, taken from reference TRBV5-1 and TRBJ1-5): KAGVTQTPRYLIKTRGQQVTLSCSPISGHRSVSWYQQTPGQGLQFLFEYFSETQRNKGNFPGRFSGRQFSNSRSEMNVSTLELGDSALYLCASSLDQNSNQPQHFGDGTRLSIL.

V is TRBV5-4 and J is TRBJ1-2; 8 bases align to TRBD1. The CDR3 loop spans 13 amino acids. V was pared by 4 bases and J by 2 bases, with 1 base of the junction left unmatched. The germline CDR1 and CDR2 sequences are SGHNT and YYREEE (reference sequence). CDR3: CASSRDRNYGYTF. The CDR3 bases are TGTGCCAGCAGCCGGGACAGGAACTATGGCTACACCTTC.

The V gene is TRBV27, the J gene TRBJ1-2, with 7 nucleotides matching TRBD1. The CDR3 spans 15 residues. The germline CDR1 and CDR2 sequences are MNHEY and SMNVEV (reference sequence). J was trimmed by 2 bases and V by 2 bases; bases with no gene match: 5. The CDR3 bases are TGTGCCAGCAGTTTACTAGGGGGCGCGAACTATGGCTACACCTTC. It encodes CASSLLGGANYGYTF.

The genes are TRBV7-2 and TRBJ1-2, with 8 positions matching TRBD1. With 4 bases clipped from V and 3 bases from J, the junction kept 13 bases outside the gene matches. The CDR3 spans 17 residues. The germline V gene has CDR1 SGHTA and CDR2 FQGNSA. The CDR3 coding sequence is TGTGCCAGCAGCTCAAGGGGGGCGACAGGGGCTGACTATGGCTACACCTTC. This sequence encodes CASSSRGATGADYGYTF. Supplemented by reference TRBV7-2 and TRBJ1-2, the full variable domain reads GAGVSQSPSNKVTEKGKDVELRCDPISGHTALYWYRQSLGQGLEFLIYFQGNSAPDKSGLPSDRFSAERTGGSVSTLTIQRTQQEDSAVYLCASSSRGATGADYGYTFGSGTRLTVV.

Notes on this clone: The same CDR3 can be traced to other DNA sequences in this sample. V usage is TRBV7-9 and J usage is TRBJ1-1, with 7 bases identical to TRBD1. The CDR3 is made up of 15 amino acids. After removal of 6 bases from V and 0 bases from J, the junction contained 7 bases not matched to a gene. Germline CDR1 reads SEHNR; CDR2 reads FQNEAQ (reference sequence). The CDR3 coding sequence is TGTGCCAGCAGTAGTCGACAGGGAATGAACACTGAAGCTTTCTTT. Its translation is CASSSRQGMNTEAFF.

The CDR3 loop reads CAWSVRGPETQYF. The CDR3, as DNA: TGTGCCTGGAGTGTACGAGGGCCAGAGACCCAGTACTTC. The chain has TRBV30 and TRBJ2-5; TRBD2 might be the D (5 bases). V gave up 0 bases and J gave up 4 bases, with 9 bases separating them. CDR3 length equals 13 residues. CDR1 is GTSNPN and CDR2 is SVGIG in the germline V gene (reference sequence).

This clone was seen only once. CDR3 protein: CASSPGLSSYEQYV. The CDR3 region has the DNA TGTGCCAGCTCACCGGGCCTTAGCTCCTACGAGCAGTACGTC. The genes are TRBV18 and TRBJ2-7, with D hard to call. The CDR3 length is 14 residues. V was shortened by 3 bases and J by 0 bases, with 9 bases between the two germline ends. Germline CDR1 KGHSH, CDR2 LQKENI.

The rearrangement uses TRBV2 and TRBJ2-3; 9 nucleotides line up with TRBD2. The CDR3 is 14 amino acids. Trimming at V came to 6 bases and at J to 7 bases, leaving 8 bases not matched to a gene. Germline CDR1 and CDR2: SNHLY and FYNNEI. CDR3 sequence: CASSPGTSTNTQYF. DNA of the CDR3: TGTGCCAGCAGCCCCGGGACTAGCACGAATACGCAGTATTTT.

This chain links TRBV4-1 with TRBJ1-4; D call uncertain. Trimming stripped 1 base from V and 0 bases from J, with 9 bases between. Germline V gene data show CDR1 as MGHRA and CDR2 as YSYEKL. This CDR3 spans 16 amino acids. CDR3 coding DNA: TGCGCCAGCAGCCAAGGCCTGACACCAACTAATGAAAAACTGTTTTTT. The encoded protein is CASSQGLTPTNEKLFF.

The J gene is TRBJ2-7, the V gene TRBV15; 7 bases map to TRBD2. The germline V gene has CDR1 LNHNV and CDR2 YYDKDF (reference sequence). This CDR3 region has 10 residues. The CDR3 loop reads CASGGYEQYV. The CDR3 DNA reads as TGTGCGTCCGGGGGGTACGAGCAGTACGTC.

The V gene is TRBV10-2, the J gene TRBJ2-2, with D possibly being TRBD1 (6 bases). This CDR3 has 14 residues. Germline values: CDR1 WSHSY, CDR2 SAAADI. Trimming removed 5 bases from V and 7 bases from J, with 14 bases in between. The CDR3 DNA sequence: TGCGCCAGCAGTTGGGGGCCCCAGGGCGGGGAGCTGTTTTTT. Amino acid sequence: CASSWGPQGGELFF.

The chain is built from TRBV28 and TRBJ1-1; D possibly corresponds to TRBD1 (6 bases). V was clipped by 7 bases and J by 11 bases, with 17 bases between them. CDR3 length: 12 amino acids. CDR1 and CDR2 from the germline V gene are MDHEN and SYDVKM. The CDR3 here is CASTTPTGQAFF. For the CDR3, the DNA is TGTGCCAGCACCACCCCGACAGGACAGGCTTTCTTT.

This chain uses TRBV19 with TRBJ2-6, with TRBD1 matching over 7 bases. The CDR3 is 18 residues long. J was trimmed by 0 bases and V by 3 bases; bases with no gene match: 8. Germline values: CDR1 LNHDA, CDR2 SQIVND (reference sequence). This chain's CDR3 is CASSIGTVSNSGANVLTF. In nucleotides, the CDR3 is TGTGCCAGTAGTATCGGGACAGTGTCCAACTCTGGGGCCAACGTCCTGACTTTC.

Regarding this clone: Compared with germline, one end of the junction differs, possibly owing to a read error. The rearrangement joins TRBV3-1 (or the pseudogene TRBV3-2) to TRBJ2-7; D ambiguous. Germline CDR1 is LGHDT and CDR2 is YNNKEL (reference sequence). There are 12 residues in the CDR3. The CDR3 here is CASSQSSTELSF. CDR3 sequence (DNA): TGTGCCAGCAGCCAATCGTCGACCGAACTATCGTTC.

The J gene is TRBJ2-7, the V gene TRBV12-3 or TRBV12-4, with TRBD2 matching 7 bases. V trimming: 6 bases; J trimming: 7 bases; junction bases outside the gene matches: 6. The CDR3 sequence is 12 residues long. The CDR3 is CASSWREIEQYF. In DNA form, the CDR3 reads TGTGCCAGCAGCTGGCGGGAGATAGAGCAGTACTTC.

This chain links TRBV3-1 (or the pseudogene TRBV3-2) with TRBJ1-1; no clear D. The CDR3 covers 14 residues. V was trimmed by 4 bases and J by 1 base, leaving 10 bases between them. Per germline, CDR1 LGHDT and CDR2 YNNKEL (reference sequence). CDR3 coding DNA: TGTGCCAGCAGCCGAAGGCAGCGGAACACTGAAGCTTTCTTT. This gives the protein CASSRRQRNTEAFF.

The V and J genes are TRBV5-5 and TRBJ2-7; perhaps TRBD1 as D (5 bases). CDR1 is SGHKS, CDR2 YYEKEE, per germline (reference sequence). Trimming shortened V by 3 bases and J by 6 bases, and 13 bases separated the two germline ends. CDR3 length: 13 residues. Here the CDR3 reads CASSYQGVGEQYV. CDR3 DNA sequence: TGTGCCAGCAGCTATCAGGGTGTCGGCGAGCAGTACGTC.

V and J are TRBV7-9 and TRBJ1-6; D remains unclear. With 4 bases removed from V and 0 bases from J, the gap between germline ends came to 13 bases. Germline values: CDR1 SEHNR, CDR2 FQNEAQ (reference sequence). This CDR3 contains 17 residues. The CDR3 bases are TGTGCCAGCAGCTCGGACTCACTGAGCTCCTATAATTCACCCCTCCACTTT. Translation: CASSSDSLSSYNSPLHF. Full variable domain (rest looked up from reference TRBV7-9 and TRBJ1-6): DTGVSQNPRHKITKRGQNVTFRCDPISEHNRLYWYRQTLGQGPEFLTYFQNEAQLEKSRLLSDRFSAERPKGSFSTLEIQRTEQGDSAMYLCASSSDSLSSYNSPLHFGNGTRLTVT.

This chain uses TRBV18 with TRBJ1-5; 8 bases align to TRBD1. CDR1 KGHSH and CDR2 LQKENI come from the germline V gene. J lost 4 bases, V lost 3 bases, and 5 bases had no gene match. The CDR3 runs 15 residues. Written as DNA, the CDR3 is TGTGCCAGCTCACCCGGGACAGGCGGGAATCAGCCCCAGCATTTT. It yields the protein CASSPGTGGNQPQHF.

This chain joins TRBV5-1 and TRBJ1-1; 7 bases fit TRBD1. V was pared by 4 bases and J by 1 base, with 4 bases of the junction left unmatched. Per the germline V gene, CDR1 is SGHRS and CDR2 is YFSETQ. The CDR3 sequence is 14 residues long. The CDR3 sequence is CASSRGGGNTEAFF. For the CDR3, the DNA is TGCGCCAGCAGCAGAGGGGGCGGGAACACTGAAGCTTTCTTT.

This chain uses TRBV7-9 with TRBJ2-5, with a tentative D call TRBD1 (5 bases). Germline V gives CDR1 SEHNR, CDR2 FQNEAQ (reference sequence). Trimming took 2 bases from V and 2 from J, leaving 12 bases between them. This CDR3 contains 15 residues. This CDR3 reads CASSLTGLTQETQYF. DNA of the CDR3: TGTGCCAGCAGCTTAACAGGTCTAACTCAAGAGACCCAGTACTTC.

CDR3 nucleotides: TGCGCCAGCAGCCTGGACAGGGGCGAGGGTGGCTACACCTTC. Translating it yields CASSLDRGEGGYTF. The V and J genes are TRBV5-1 and TRBJ1-2, with 9 positions matching TRBD1. V dropped 4 bases and J dropped 7; count of bases not matched to a gene: 8. The length of the CDR3 is 14 residues. The V gene's germline CDR1 is SGHRS and CDR2 YFSETQ.

This sequence joins TRBV15 and TRBJ2-3, with D possibly matching TRBD2 (6 bases). This CDR3 has 16 residues. V gave up 5 bases and J gave up 2 bases, with 17 bases separating them. Germline CDR1 LNHNV, CDR2 YYDKDF (reference sequence). The CDR3 DNA follows: TGTGCCACCAGCGCCCACGGGGGAAAGAACACAGATACGCAGTATTTT. It is translated as CATSAHGGKNTDTQYF. Looking up the rest from reference TRBV15 and TRBJ2-3 gives the full variable domain: DAMVIQNPRYQVTQFGKPVTLSCSQTLNHNVMYWYQQKSSQAPKLLFHYYDKDFNNEADTPDNFQSRRPNTSFCFLDIRSPGLGDTAMYLCATSAHGGKNTDTQYFGPGTRLTVL.

The chain carries TRBV3-1 (or the pseudogene TRBV3-2) and TRBJ1-6; maybe TRBD1 (5 bases). The V and J ends lost 4 bases and 7 bases respectively, with 11 bases between them. The V gene's germline CDR1 is LGHDT and CDR2 YNNKEL (reference sequence). The CDR3 sequence is 14 residues long. The DNA for the CDR3 is TGTGCCAGCAGCCCTGGGCAGGGCAATTCACCCCTCCACTTT. This codes for CASSPGQGNSPLHF.

This chain connects TRBV20-1 to TRBJ2-7, with D hard to call. Germline V CDR1 and CDR2: DFQATT, SNEGSKA (reference sequence). The CDR3 runs to 13 residues. Deletions cut 3 bases from V and 5 bases from J, with 14 bases between. CDR3 sequence (DNA): TGCAGTGCTAGTCTTCCTCCCTTTAACGAGCAGTACTTC. Translating it yields CSASLPPFNEQYF.

The rearrangement joins TRBV5-4 to TRBJ1-5, with TRBD1 matching 10 bases. CDR1 and CDR2 (germline): SGHNT, YYREEE (reference sequence). Trimming at V came to 4 bases and at J to 3 bases, leaving 4 bases not matched to a gene. The CDR3 consists of 15 residues. The CDR3, as DNA: TGTGCCAGCAGCCCGGGACAGGGGTACAATCAGCCCCAGCATTTT. The encoded protein is CASSPGQGYNQPQHF. Supplemented by reference TRBV5-4 and TRBJ1-5, the full variable domain reads ETGVTQSPTHLIKTRGQQVTLRCSSQSGHNTVSWYQQALGQGPQFIFQYYREEENGRGNFPPRFSGLQFPNYSSELNVNALELDDSALYLCASSPGQGYNQPQHFGDGTRLSIL.

The V gene is TRBV7-9, the J gene TRBJ1-1; a weak D match, TRBD1 (6 bases). The germline gives CDR1 SEHNR, CDR2 FQNEAQ (reference sequence). This CDR3 contains 12 residues. V lost 5 bases to trimming and J lost 5 bases, with 9 bases between them. The CDR3 loop is CASSTTGTEAFF. The CDR3 bases are TGTGCCAGCAGCACTACAGGGACTGAAGCTTTCTTT.